Following are 27 T cell receptor beta chains from one sample sequenced in a study of patients and donors after allogeneic stem cell transplantation. Via MiXCR, TCRdb re-called the RT-PCR reads, giving one row per CDR3 protein. The table shows about 87,000 distinct CDR3 sequences, with about 5% occurring only once. What was sequenced was blood, either unsorted or a sorted T cell fraction (not recorded which). All receptors derive from a human donor who was either an allogeneic HSCT recipient or a stem cell or donor lymphocyte infusion donor (not recorded which). It is not recorded whose cells these are; they may come from a transplant donor.

This sequence joins TRBV5-8 and TRBJ1-1, with D unresolved. Trimming removed 1 base from V and 1 base from J, with 14 bases in between. Germline CDR1 SGHTS, CDR2 YDEGEE. The CDR3 has 16 residues. The CDR3 DNA sequence: TGTGCCAGCAGCTTGCTCCCCAGCAGTCGGAACACTGAAGCTTTCTTT. Amino acids: CASSLLPSSRNTEAFF.

The sample holds many counts of this clonotype. This chain joins TRBV5-1 and TRBJ1-1; 7 bases map to TRBD1. CDR1 is SGHRS, CDR2 YFSETQ, per germline. Trimming removed 2 bases from V and 5 bases from J; junction bases left unmatched: 6. The CDR3 length is 14 residues. CDR3 residues: CASSLITGETEAFF. Here the CDR3 DNA reads TGCGCCAGCAGCTTAATCACAGGGGAGACTGAAGCTTTCTTT.

This clonotype was seen ten or more times. J is TRBJ1-1 and V is TRBV27; 7 bases are shared with TRBD1. Germline V gives CDR1 MNHEY, CDR2 SMNVEV (reference sequence). V trimming: 5 bases; J trimming: 0 bases; junction bases outside the gene matches: 6. The CDR3 runs to 15 residues. The CDR3 region has the DNA TGTGCCAGCAGTCGACGGGACAGCTTGAACACTGAAGCTTTCTTT. Its protein product is CASSRRDSLNTEAFF.

The chain links TRBV5-5 to TRBJ2-3; 8 nucleotides line up with TRBD1. This CDR3 region has 13 residues. The J segment lost 3 bases and the V segment lost 7 bases, leaving 4 bases of the junction unmatched. Looked up from germline, CDR1 is SGHKS and CDR2 is YYEKEE (reference sequence). For the CDR3, the DNA is TGTGCCAGCTGGAGACAGGGGACAGATACGCAGTATTTT. This gives the protein CASWRQGTDTQYF.

The sample holds many counts of this clonotype. This chain connects TRBV5-1 to TRBJ2-3; D is undetermined. Germline CDR1 is SGHRS and CDR2 is YFSETQ. The CDR3 is 14 amino acids. V was shortened by 3 bases and J by 0 bases, with 8 bases between the two germline ends. CDR3 DNA: TGCGCCAGCAGCTCCCCAGATAGCACAGATACGCAGTATTTT. Residues: CASSSPDSTDTQYF.

This clonotype occurred a few times. This chain connects TRBV19 to TRBJ1-1; 11 bases are shared with TRBD1. There are 14 residues in the CDR3. V shed 9 bases and J 1 base; nucleotides not matched to a gene: 4. CDR1 LNHDA and CDR2 SQIVND come from the germline V gene (reference sequence). CDR3 residues: CASRDRGRNTEAFF. The CDR3 DNA is TGTGCCAGCCGGGACAGGGGGAGGAACACTGAAGCTTTCTTT. Based on the CDR3 plus reference TRBV19 and TRBJ1-1, the full variable domain is DGGITQSPKYLFRKEGQNVTLSCEQNLNHDAMYWYRQDPGQGLRLIYYSQIVNDFQKGDIAEGYSVSREKKESFPLTVTSAQKNPTAFYLCASRDRGRNTEAFFGQGTRLTVV.

This clonotype was recorded a few times. V usage is TRBV19 and J usage is TRBJ1-4; TRBD1 might be the D (5 bases). The germline V gene has CDR1 LNHDA and CDR2 SQIVND (reference sequence). V lost 10 bases and J 3 bases, leaving 15 bases between the germline ends. The CDR3 is made up of 14 amino acids. The CDR3 bases are TGTGCCACCCCAGGGAAGAGAGCTAATGAAAAACTGTTTTTT. It codes for CATPGKRANEKLFF.

The chain has TRBV7-6 and TRBJ2-7; 10 bases agree with TRBD1. The CDR3 spans 13 residues. Trimming removed 1 base from V and 6 bases from J; junction bases left unmatched: 0. CDR1 and CDR2 (germline): SGHVS, FNYEAQ. CDR3 bases: TGTGCCAGCAGCTTAGGGACAGGGGGCGAGCAGTACTTC. It specifies CASSLGTGGEQYF. The entire variable domain, with the rest obtained from reference TRBV7-6 and TRBJ2-7, is as follows: GAGVSQSPRYKVTKRGQDVALRCDPISGHVSLYWYRQALGQGPEFLTYFNYEAQQDKSGLPNDRFSAERPEGSISTLTIQRTEQRDSAMYRCASSLGTGGEQYFGPGTRLTVT.

This clonotype was observed at least ten times. V and J are TRBV11-2 and TRBJ2-5, with 10 bases fitting TRBD1. The germline gives CDR1 SGHAT, CDR2 FQNNGV. The ends lost 4 bases at V and 4 bases at J; junction bases unmatched: 9. CDR3 length: 16 residues. This CDR3 is CASSSIRTGGGETQYF. For the CDR3, the DNA is TGTGCCAGCAGCTCAATAAGGACAGGGGGAGGAGAGACCCAGTACTTC.

The chain is built from TRBV6-6 and TRBJ2-1; D unresolved. V lost 9 bases and J 0 bases, leaving 9 bases between the germline ends. Germline CDR1 and CDR2: MNHNY and SVGAGI (reference sequence). This CDR3 comprises 13 residues. CDR3 region: CASADSSYNEQFF. CDR3 coding DNA: TGTGCCAGTGCGGATAGCTCCTACAATGAGCAGTTCTTC.

The table lists this clonotype with a few counts. This chain connects TRBV2 to TRBJ1-2, with a tentative D call TRBD1 (5 bases). This CDR3 comprises 13 residues. The V gene's germline CDR1 is SNHLY and CDR2 FYNNEI. Trimming pared 3 bases from V and 4 bases from J, leaving 9 bases between. The DNA for the CDR3 is TGTGCCAGCAGTGACAGGGTCTCCTATGGCTACACCTTC. This codes for CASSDRVSYGYTF.

This clonotype was seen ten or more times. V gene TRBV7-2 combines with J gene TRBJ2-3; 9 bases align to TRBD2. Trimming at V came to 1 base and at J to 8 bases, leaving 4 bases not matched to a gene. Looked up from germline, CDR1 is SGHTA and CDR2 is FQGNSA. The CDR3 has 14 residues. The CDR3 DNA reads TGTGCCAGCAGCTTAGTAGCGGGGGATGGTACGCAGTATTTT. Protein: CASSLVAGDGTQYF.

This clonotype was recorded at least ten times. V usage is TRBV4-2 and J usage is TRBJ2-2, with a weak D call TRBD1 (5 bases). Germline lookup yields CDR1 LGHNA and CDR2 YNFKEQ. The CDR3 sequence is 15 residues long. Trimming cost V 0 bases and J 6 bases, with 11 bases left between them. CDR3 protein: CASSQDPGYAGELFF. As DNA, the CDR3 is TGTGCCAGCAGCCAAGATCCAGGGTATGCCGGGGAGCTGTTTTTT.

Many counts were recorded for this clonotype. The rearrangement links TRBV11-3 to TRBJ2-7, with 7 bases identical to TRBD1. CDR3 size: 15 residues. Germline CDR1 is SGHNT and CDR2 is YENEEA. V lost 1 base and J lost 2; bases outside the gene matches: 5. CDR3 in amino acids: CASSLATGEAYEQYF. DNA of the CDR3: TGTGCCAGCAGCTTAGCCACAGGGGAAGCCTACGAGCAGTACTTC.

This clonotype has ten or more counts. The chain joins TRBV12-3 or TRBV12-4 to TRBJ1-1, with no clear D. The CDR3 sequence is 13 residues long. Trimming cost V 3 bases and J 1 base, with 6 bases left between them. The CDR3 coding sequence is TGTGCCAGCAGTTTGGGTCCGAACACTGAAGCTTTCTTT. Translation gives CASSLGPNTEAFF.

The table lists this clonotype with many counts. The chain combines TRBV27 with TRBJ1-5; D unresolved. Germline V gives CDR1 MNHEY, CDR2 SMNVEV (reference sequence). V shed 5 bases and J shed 0 bases, with 14 bases lying between them. The CDR3 length is 16 residues. CDR3 sequence reads: CASSPRAQYSNQPQHF. Written as DNA, the CDR3 is TGTGCCAGCAGTCCCCGGGCCCAATATAGCAATCAGCCCCAGCATTTT.

This clonotype was counted at least ten times. This rearrangement joins TRBV18 to TRBJ1-2, with 9 positions matching TRBD1. The J segment lost 4 bases and the V segment lost 0 bases, leaving 6 bases of the junction unmatched. Per the germline V gene, CDR1 is KGHSH and CDR2 is LQKENI. The CDR3 covers 16 residues. The CDR3 DNA reads as TGTGCCAGCTCACCACCGCGGGACAGGGTCCCCTATGGCTACACCTTC. It codes for CASSPPRDRVPYGYTF.

This clonotype appeared many times. The V and J genes are TRBV3-1 and TRBJ2-5; TRBD2 matches 10 bases. Germline-derived CDR1 and CDR2 are LGHDT and YNNKEL (reference sequence). V shed 1 base and J 1 base; nucleotides not matched to a gene: 6. CDR3 size: 17 residues. CDR3 nucleotide sequence: TGTGCCAGCAGCCAAGGACTACTAGCGGGATCCCAAGAGACCCAGTACTTC. This encodes CASSQGLLAGSQETQYF.

There are a few counts of this clonotype. V is TRBV10-3 and J is TRBJ2-1, with D unclear. Germline assignment: CDR1 ENHRY and CDR2 SYGVKD. Trimming left V 9 bases short and J 0 bases short, with 12 bases between. The CDR3 consists of 14 residues. DNA of the CDR3: TGTGCCATGGCTTCTAGTCTCTCCTACAATGAGCAGTTCTTC. Translated: CAMASSLSYNEQFF.

This clonotype has a count of ten or more. This chain's CDR3 is CASRLAPNTGELFF. CDR3 coding DNA: TGTGCCAGCAGACTAGCCCCGAACACCGGGGAGCTGTTTTTT. V is TRBV2 and J is TRBJ2-2; a possible D gene is TRBD2 (6 bases). The germline V and J ends were trimmed by 6 bases and 0 bases, with 8 bases remaining between them. This CDR3 comprises 14 residues. Germline CDR1 SNHLY, CDR2 FYNNEI.

About this clonotype itself: One base away lies a much larger clone, so this may be a sequencing read error. This sequence joins TRBV5-1 and TRBJ1-2; TRBD1 might be the D (5 bases). In germline, CDR1 is SGHRS, CDR2 YFSETQ. This CDR3 spans 16 amino acids. This chain's CDR3 is CASSPGTASANYDYTF. In DNA form, the CDR3 reads TGCGCCAGCAGCCCAGGGACCGCCTCAGCTAACTATGACTACACCTTC.

This clonotype was detected many times. The genes are TRBV28 and TRBJ2-7; 7 nucleotides agree with TRBD1. Trimming took 4 bases from V and 6 from J; bases not matched to a gene: 6. In germline, CDR1 is MDHEN, CDR2 SYDVKM. CDR3 length: 13 residues. CDR3 in DNA: TGTGCCAGCAGTTCCCGGACAGGAAGCGAGCAGTACTTC. Its protein is CASSSRTGSEQYF.

This clonotype was picked up many times. CDR3 DNA: TGCAGCGTTGTTCGGGCCTCAGGAACAGATACGCAGTATTTT. This translates into CSVVRASGTDTQYF. This chain joins TRBV29-1 and TRBJ2-3; D unresolved. Germline CDR1 is SQVTM and CDR2 is ANQGSEA. Trimming shortened V by 4 bases and J by 3 bases, and 14 bases separated the two germline ends. The CDR3 loop spans 14 amino acids.

The chain recombines TRBV6-5 with TRBJ2-1, with TRBD2 as a possible D gene (6 bases). Germline CDR1 is MNHEY and CDR2 is SVGAGI. This CDR3 contains 15 residues. V was trimmed by 0 bases and J by 1 base, leaving 7 bases between them. The CDR3 DNA follows: TGTGCCAGCAGTTACTCGGCGGGGTCCTACAATGAGCAGTTCTTC. Protein product: CASSYSAGSYNEQFF.

The CDR3, as DNA: TGTGCCTGGACCCGACTAGCGGGAGGAGGGGATACGCAGTATTTT. This gives the protein CAWTRLAGGGDTQYF. The chain links TRBV30 to TRBJ2-3; 13 bases are shared with TRBD2. The CDR3 contains 15 residues. Germline V gene data show CDR1 as GTSNPN and CDR2 as SVGIG (reference sequence). The ends lost 4 bases at V and 6 bases at J; junction bases unmatched: 7. The complete variable domain, with remaining parts taken from reference TRBV30 and TRBJ2-3, reads SQTIHQWPATLVQPVGSPLSLECTVEGTSNPNLYWYRQAAGRGLQLLFYSVGIGQISSEVPQNLSASRPQDRQFILSSKKLLLSDSGFYLCAWTRLAGGGDTQYFGPGTRLTVL.

Notes on this clonotype: A much larger clone differs from this one at a single base, so this may be a read error. The chain uses TRBV28 and TRBJ2-3; D gene unclear. Germline CDR1 reads MDHEN; CDR2 reads SYDVKM. This CDR3 has 15 residues. CDR3 DNA: TGTGCCAGCAGTTTGGTAAGGGATTCCGCAGATACGCCGTATTTT. Translating gives CASSLVRDSADTPYF.

This clonotype was recorded many times. The chain couples TRBV18 to TRBJ2-7, with D perhaps matching TRBD2 (5 bases). Germline V lookup: CDR1 KGHSH, CDR2 LQKENI. CDR3 length equals 14 residues. Trimming cost V 3 bases and J 4 bases, with 13 bases left between them. In DNA form, the CDR3 reads TGTGCCAGCTCACCGGAGGCCGACGGGTACGAGCAGTACTTC. Its translation: CASSPEADGYEQYF.